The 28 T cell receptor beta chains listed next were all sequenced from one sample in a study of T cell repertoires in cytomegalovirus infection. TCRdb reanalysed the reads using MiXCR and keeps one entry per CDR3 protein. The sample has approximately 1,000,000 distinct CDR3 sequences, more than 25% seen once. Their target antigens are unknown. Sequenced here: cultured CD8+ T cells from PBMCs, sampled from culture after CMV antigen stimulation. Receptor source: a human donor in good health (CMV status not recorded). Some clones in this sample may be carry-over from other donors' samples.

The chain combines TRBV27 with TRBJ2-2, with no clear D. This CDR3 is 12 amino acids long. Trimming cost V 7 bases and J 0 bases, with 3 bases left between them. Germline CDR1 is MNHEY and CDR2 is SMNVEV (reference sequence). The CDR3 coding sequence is TGTGCCAGCATGGCGAACACCGGGGAGCTGTTTTTT. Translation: CASMANTGELFF.

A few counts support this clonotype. The CDR3 loop reads CASSRGMNSYEQYF. The CDR3 DNA reads TGTGCCAGCAGTCGCGGGATGAACTCCTACGAGCAGTACTTC. The chain carries TRBV6-1 and TRBJ2-7; TRBD2 is a possible D gene (6 bases). The CDR3 consists of 14 residues. Germline V gene lookup returns CDR1 MNHNS and CDR2 SASEGT. V lost 5 bases to trimming and J lost 0 bases, with 11 bases between them.

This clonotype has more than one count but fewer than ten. The CDR3 nucleotides read TGTGCCAGCAGTTCCTCGGGGCCGCTTGAAGCTTTCTTT. It codes for CASSSSGPLEAFF. V is TRBV12-3 or TRBV12-4 and J is TRBJ1-1; possibly TRBD1 for D (5 bases). The germline V and J ends were trimmed by 4 bases and 7 bases, with 13 bases remaining between them. This CDR3 region has 13 residues.

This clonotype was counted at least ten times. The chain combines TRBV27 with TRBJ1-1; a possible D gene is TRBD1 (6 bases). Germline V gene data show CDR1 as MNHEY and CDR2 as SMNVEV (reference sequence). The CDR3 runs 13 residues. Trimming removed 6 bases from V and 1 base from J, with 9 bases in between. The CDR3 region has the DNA TGTGCCAGCAGCCCAGGGGCGAACACTGAAGCTTTCTTT. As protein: CASSPGANTEAFF.

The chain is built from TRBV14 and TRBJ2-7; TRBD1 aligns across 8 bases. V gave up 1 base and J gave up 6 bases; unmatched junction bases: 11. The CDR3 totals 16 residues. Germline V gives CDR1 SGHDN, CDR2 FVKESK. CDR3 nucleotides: TGTGCCAGCAGCCAAGGGGACAGGTACGGTAAAAGCGAGCAGTACGTC. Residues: CASSQGDRYGKSEQYV.

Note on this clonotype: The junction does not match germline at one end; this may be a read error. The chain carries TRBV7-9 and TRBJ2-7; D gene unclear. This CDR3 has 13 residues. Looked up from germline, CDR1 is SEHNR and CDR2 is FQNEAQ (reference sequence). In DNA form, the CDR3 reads TGTGCCAGCAGCTTAGGGCAGCTCTACGAGCGGTACTTC. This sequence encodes CASSLGQLYERYF.

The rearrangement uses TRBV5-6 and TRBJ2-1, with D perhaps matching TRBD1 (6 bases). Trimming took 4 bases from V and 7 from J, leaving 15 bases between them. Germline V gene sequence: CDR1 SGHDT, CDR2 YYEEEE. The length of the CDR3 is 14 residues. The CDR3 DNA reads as TGTGCCAGCAGCCTCCAGGACAGCCAAAATGAGCAGTTCTTC. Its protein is CASSLQDSQNEQFF.

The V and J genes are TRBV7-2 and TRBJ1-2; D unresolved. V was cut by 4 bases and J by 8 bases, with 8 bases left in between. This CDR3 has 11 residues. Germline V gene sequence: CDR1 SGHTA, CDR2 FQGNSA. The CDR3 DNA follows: TGTGCCAGCAGCTGGGCTAGAGGCTACACCTTC. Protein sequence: CASSWARGYTF.

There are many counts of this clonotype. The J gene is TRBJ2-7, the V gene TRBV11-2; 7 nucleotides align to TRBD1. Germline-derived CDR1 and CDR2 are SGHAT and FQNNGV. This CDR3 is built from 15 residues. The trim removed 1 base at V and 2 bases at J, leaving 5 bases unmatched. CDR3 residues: CASSLVLDRAYEQYF. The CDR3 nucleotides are TGTGCCAGCAGCTTAGTCTTAGACAGGGCCTACGAGCAGTACTTC.

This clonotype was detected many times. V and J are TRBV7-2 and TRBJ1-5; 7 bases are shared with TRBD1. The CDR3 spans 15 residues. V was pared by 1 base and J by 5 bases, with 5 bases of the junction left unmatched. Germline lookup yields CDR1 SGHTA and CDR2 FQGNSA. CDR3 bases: TGTGCCAGCAGCTTAGAGGGAGGGACAGATCAGCCCCAGCATTTT. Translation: CASSLEGGTDQPQHF.

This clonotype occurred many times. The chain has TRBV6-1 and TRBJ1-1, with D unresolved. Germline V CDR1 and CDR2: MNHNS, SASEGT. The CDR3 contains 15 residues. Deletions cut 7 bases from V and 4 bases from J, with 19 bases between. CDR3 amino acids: CASNTRRARGTEAFF. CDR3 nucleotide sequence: TGTGCCAGCAATACTAGAAGGGCCCGAGGCACTGAAGCTTTCTTT.

This CDR3 reads CATSREASGRDEQFF. DNA of the CDR3: TGTGCCACCAGCAGAGAGGCTAGCGGGCGGGATGAGCAGTTCTTC. This sequence joins TRBV15 and TRBJ2-1; TRBD2 matches 8 bases. The CDR3 length is 15 residues. The germline V gene encodes CDR1 LNHNV and CDR2 YYDKDF (reference sequence). V shed 0 bases, J shed 8 bases, and the junction held 6 bases outside the gene matches.

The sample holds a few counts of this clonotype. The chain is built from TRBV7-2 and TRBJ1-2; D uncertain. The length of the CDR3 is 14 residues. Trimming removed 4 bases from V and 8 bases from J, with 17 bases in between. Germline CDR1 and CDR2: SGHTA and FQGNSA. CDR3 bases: TGTGCCAGCAGCTCCGCGGCCGGCCACCACGGCTACACCTTC. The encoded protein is CASSSAAGHHGYTF.

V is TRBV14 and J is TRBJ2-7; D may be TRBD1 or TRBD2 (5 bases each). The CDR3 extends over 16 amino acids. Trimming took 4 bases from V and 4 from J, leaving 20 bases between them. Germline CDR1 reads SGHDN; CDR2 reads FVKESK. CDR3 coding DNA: TGTGCCAGCAGCCTACTTGTTGCAGGGAGTACGTACGAGCAGTACTTC. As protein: CASSLLVAGSTYEQYF.

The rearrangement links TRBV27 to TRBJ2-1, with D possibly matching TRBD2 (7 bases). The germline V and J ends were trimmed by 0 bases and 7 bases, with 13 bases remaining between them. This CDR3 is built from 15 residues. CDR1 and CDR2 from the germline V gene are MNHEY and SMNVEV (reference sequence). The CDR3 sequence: CASSLSGGLANEQFF. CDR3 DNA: TGTGCCAGCAGTTTATCGGGGGGGCTCGCTAATGAGCAGTTCTTC.

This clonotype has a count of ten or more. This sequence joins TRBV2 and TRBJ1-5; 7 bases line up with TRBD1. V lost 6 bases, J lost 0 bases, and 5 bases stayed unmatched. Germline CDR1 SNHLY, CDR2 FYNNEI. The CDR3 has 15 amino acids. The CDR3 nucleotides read TGTGCCAGCAGAGTCGGGACAGATAGCAATCAGCCCCAGCATTTT. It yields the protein CASRVGTDSNQPQHF.

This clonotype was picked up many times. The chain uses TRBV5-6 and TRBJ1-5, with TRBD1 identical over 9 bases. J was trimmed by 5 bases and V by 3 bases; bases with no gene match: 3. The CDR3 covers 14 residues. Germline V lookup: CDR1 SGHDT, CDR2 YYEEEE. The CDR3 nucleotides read TGTGCCAGCAGCTCCGGGACAGGGCATCAGCCCCAGCATTTT. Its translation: CASSSGTGHQPQHF.

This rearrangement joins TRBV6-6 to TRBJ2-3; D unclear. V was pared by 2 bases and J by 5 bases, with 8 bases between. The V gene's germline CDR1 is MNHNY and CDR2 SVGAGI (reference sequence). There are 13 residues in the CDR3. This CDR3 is CASSYRPGDTQYF. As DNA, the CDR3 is TGTGCCAGCAGTTACCGTCCGGGAGATACGCAGTATTTT.

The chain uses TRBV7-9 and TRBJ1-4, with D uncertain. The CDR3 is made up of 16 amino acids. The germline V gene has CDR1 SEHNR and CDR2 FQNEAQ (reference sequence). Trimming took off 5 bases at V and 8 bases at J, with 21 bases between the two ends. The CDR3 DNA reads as TGTGCCAGCAGCACAATTTTCCCGGACTTCGGAGAAAAACTGTTTTTT. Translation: CASSTIFPDFGEKLFF.

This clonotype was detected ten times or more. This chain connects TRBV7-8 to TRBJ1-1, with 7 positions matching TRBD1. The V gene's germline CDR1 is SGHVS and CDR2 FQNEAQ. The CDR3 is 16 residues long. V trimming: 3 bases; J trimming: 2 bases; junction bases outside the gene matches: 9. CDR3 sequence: CASSFQRGRGNTEAFF. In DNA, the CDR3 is TGTGCCAGCAGCTTTCAGAGGGGGCGTGGAAACACTGAAGCTTTCTTT.

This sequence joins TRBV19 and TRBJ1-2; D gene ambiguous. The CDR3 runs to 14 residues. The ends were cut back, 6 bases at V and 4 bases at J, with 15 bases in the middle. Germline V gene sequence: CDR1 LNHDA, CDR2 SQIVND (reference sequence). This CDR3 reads CASREESLGYGYTF. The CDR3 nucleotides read TGTGCCAGTAGAGAAGAGTCTCTTGGCTATGGCTACACCTTC.

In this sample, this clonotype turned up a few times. CDR3 nucleotide sequence: TGTGCCATCAGTGATCTCGGGTCTCAAGAGACCCAGTACTTC. It translates to CAISDLGSQETQYF. This chain connects TRBV10-3 to TRBJ2-5, with D uncertain. V was clipped by 3 bases and J by 2 bases, with 10 bases between them. The CDR3 is 14 residues long. Germline V gives CDR1 ENHRY, CDR2 SYGVKD.

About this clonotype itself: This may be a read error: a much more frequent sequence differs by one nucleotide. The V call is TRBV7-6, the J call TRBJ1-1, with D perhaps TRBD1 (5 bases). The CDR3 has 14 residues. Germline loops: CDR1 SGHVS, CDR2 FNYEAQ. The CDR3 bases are TGTACCAGCACCCTTTATGGGGGGAACACTGAAGCTTTCTTT. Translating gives CTSTLYGGNTEAFF.

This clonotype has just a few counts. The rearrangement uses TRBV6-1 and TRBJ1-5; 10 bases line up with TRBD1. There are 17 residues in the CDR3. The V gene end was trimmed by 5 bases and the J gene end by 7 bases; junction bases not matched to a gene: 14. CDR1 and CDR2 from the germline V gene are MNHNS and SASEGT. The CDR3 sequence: CASSNTDRGHWEQPQHF. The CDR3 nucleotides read TGTGCCAGCAGTAATACCGACAGGGGGCATTGGGAACAGCCCCAGCATTTT.

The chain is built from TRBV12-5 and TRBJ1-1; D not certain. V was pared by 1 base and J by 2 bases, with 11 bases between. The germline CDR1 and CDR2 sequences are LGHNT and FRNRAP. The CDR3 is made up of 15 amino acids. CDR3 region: CASGLDSGSNTEAFF. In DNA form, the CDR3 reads TGTGCTAGTGGTTTGGACTCCGGATCCAACACTGAAGCTTTCTTT.

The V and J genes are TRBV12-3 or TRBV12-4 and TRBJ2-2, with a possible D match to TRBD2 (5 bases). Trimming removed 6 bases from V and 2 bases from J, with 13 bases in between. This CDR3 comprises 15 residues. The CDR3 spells CASSPREINTGELFF. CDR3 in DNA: TGTGCCAGCAGCCCCCGGGAAATCAACACCGGGGAGCTGTTTTTT.

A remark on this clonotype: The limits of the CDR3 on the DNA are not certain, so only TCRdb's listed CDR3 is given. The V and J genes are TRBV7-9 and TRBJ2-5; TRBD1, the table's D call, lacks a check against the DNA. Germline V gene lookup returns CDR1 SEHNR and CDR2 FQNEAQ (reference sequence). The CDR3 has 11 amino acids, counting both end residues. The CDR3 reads CASSWGTGAHF.

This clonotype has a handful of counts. The CDR3 DNA reads as TGTGCCAGCAGCTTAGCGGCGAGCATTGACACTGAAGCTTTCTTT. Translation: CASSLAASIDTEAFF. The chain recombines TRBV7-6 with TRBJ1-1; D is unclear. The germline gives CDR1 SGHVS, CDR2 FNYEAQ. This CDR3 spans 15 amino acids. Trimming stripped 0 bases from V and 3 bases from J, with 11 bases between.